A selection of T cell receptor beta chains follows, all from one sample in a study of blood T cell repertoires in COVID-19. The data were produced by immunoSEQ multiplex PCR, yet TCRdb's version contains in-frame clones alone and is incomplete. The sample records 230,000 or so clones, nearly 90% being singletons. The sample taken for sequencing was peripheral blood. These receptors came from a woman between 35 and 50 years old who had recovered from COVID-19. The CDR3 runs from the conserved cysteine through the conserved F or W. Each record gives: J gene, CDR3 length, D gene, V gene, clone size, CDR3 DNA, CDR3 protein. The D gene is left open where the match is weak. Rows may omit the clone size; those that give it use once, few, many or a size class.

>TRBJ2-1|12|-|TRBV10-2|-
TGCGCCAGCGGCAGCTCCTACAATGAGCAGTTCTTC
CASGSSYNEQFF
>TRBJ2-2|13|-|TRBV2|once
TGTGCCAGCAGTGGATTTGGGACTGCGGAGCTGTTTTTT
CASSGFGTAELFF
>TRBJ2-4|15|-|TRBV10-2|-
TGCGCCAGCAGTGATCCAGGGGAACCTCCGGGAATTCAGTACTTC
CASSDPGEPPGIQYF
>TRBJ1-2|13|-|TRBV10-2|-
TGCGCCAGCCGTCAGACAGCTAACTATGGCTACACCTTC
CASRQTANYGYTF
>TRBJ2-7|17|TRBD2|TRBV4-2|-
TGTGCCAGCAGCCAAGTGGGAGGGCGGGGGACCTCCTACGAGCAGTACTTC
CASSQVGGRGTSYEQYF
>TRBJ2-5|15|-|TRBV5-4|once
TGTGCCAGCAGCTTGAGCCTCATAAGAGAAGAGACCCAGTACTTC
CASSLSLIREETQYF
>TRBJ2-7|13|-|TRBV9|-
TGTGCCAGCAGCGTAGACACCAACTACGAGCAGTACTTC
CASSVDTNYEQYF
>TRBJ2-7|15|TRBD1|TRBV19|-
TGTGCCAGTAGTGCTAAGGACAGGGGATCCTACGAGCAGTACTTC
CASSAKDRGSYEQYF
>TRBJ2-1|16|TRBD1|TRBV7-2|-
TGTGCCAGCAGCTTCCGTACAGGGGTGTCCTACAATGAGCAGTTCTTC
CASSFRTGVSYNEQFF
>TRBJ2-4|18|-|TRBV21-1|-
TGTGCCAGCAGCGTAGGGCAACTAGCCGCGCACCCCAAAAACATTCAGTACTTC
CASSVGQLAAHPKNIQYF
>TRBJ2-5|16|-|TRBV18|-
TGTGCCAGCTCACCCACACCGGGTCAACAGGGAGAGACCCAGTACTTC
CASSPTPGQQGETQYF
>TRBJ1-2|14|-|TRBV6-5|-
TGTGCCAGCAGAAGCGGGGTCTATAACTATGGCTACACCTTC
CASRSGVYNYGYTF
>TRBJ1-2|14|TRBD1|TRBV24-1|-
TGTGCCACCAGTGACCCCTGGACAGGGAATGGCTACACCTTC
CATSDPWTGNGYTF
>TRBJ2-2|14|-|TRBV2|-
TGTGCCAGCAGAGCGGGCGTGAACACCGGGGAGCTGTTTTTT
CASRAGVNTGELFF
>TRBJ2-2|15|TRBD1|TRBV6-2/TRBV6-3|-
TGTGCCAGCAGTGATGGGACAGCGAATGGCGGGGAGCTGTTTTTT
CASSDGTANGGELFF
>TRBJ2-5|14|TRBD1|TRBV12-5|once
TGTGCTAGCCGCGGACAGGGGGCCCAAGAGACCCAGTACTTC
CASRGQGAQETQYF
>TRBJ2-1|12|-|TRBV28|-
TGTGCCAGCAGTTTAGAGGGCGGTGAGCAGTTCTTC
CASSLEGGEQFF
>TRBJ2-3|11|TRBD1|TRBV2|-
TGTGCCAGCTTGACATCAGGGGGGCAGTATTTT
CASLTSGGQYF
>TRBJ1-6|16|-|TRBV27|-
TGTGCCAGCAGCAACCCAGAAAGCTCCTATAATTCACCCCTCCACTTT
CASSNPESSYNSPLHF
>TRBJ2-6|15|TRBD2|TRBV2|-
TGTGCCAGCAAGCGGGGGGCAGGTGGGGCCAACGTCCTGACTTTC
CASKRGAGGANVLTF
>TRBJ1-5|14|-|TRBV19|few
TGTGCCAGTAGTATACCAGGTAGCAATCAGCCCCAGCATTTT
CASSIPGSNQPQHF
>TRBJ1-2|15|-|TRBV4-1|once
TGCGCCAGCAGCCAAGATGAAGACGACAGTCATGGCTACACCTTC
CASSQDEDDSHGYTF
>TRBJ2-3|16|-|TRBV11-2|-
TGTGCCAGCAGCAAGAGCCGGGATTTGGACACAGATACGCAGTATTTT
CASSKSRDLDTDTQYF
>TRBJ2-3|15|-|TRBV11-3|-
TGTGCCAGCAGCTTAAGGAGGGGCAAGTTTGATACGCAGTATTTT
CASSLRRGKFDTQYF
>TRBJ2-2|16|TRBD2|TRBV6-1|few
TGTGCCAGCAGTGAGGGACTAGCGGGAGTCGGCGGGGAGCTGTTTTTT
CASSEGLAGVGGELFF
>TRBJ2-5|14|TRBD2|TRBV5-1|-
TGCGCCAGCAGCTCGGGACTAGCGGAAGAGACCCAGTACTTC
CASSSGLAEETQYF
>TRBJ2-1|15|-|TRBV7-9|-
TGTGCCAGCAGCTTAGGGCGGGCCTTCTACAATGAGCAGTTCTTC
CASSLGRAFYNEQFF
>TRBJ2-3|13|TRBD2|TRBV10-3|-
TGTGCCATCAGTGGAGGACTAGGGGATACGCAGTATTTT
CAISGGLGDTQYF
>TRBJ2-1|14|-|TRBV2|-
TGTGCCAGCAGGCCGGGACTGAACTACAATGAGCAGTTCTTC
CASRPGLNYNEQFF
>TRBJ1-5|14|-|TRBV2|-
TGTGCCAGCAACAGGGACGGTAAGGCTCAGCCCCAGCATTTT
CASNRDGKAQPQHF
>TRBJ2-5|16|-|TRBV6-5|-
TGTGCCAGCAGGTACCTCGTCGGACTTGGTTTCGAGACCCAGTACTTC
CASRYLVGLGFETQYF
>TRBJ2-2|14|-|TRBV9|-
TGTGCCAGCAGCGTAGGCAGGAACACCGGGGAGCTGTTTTTT
CASSVGRNTGELFF
>TRBJ1-5|12|-|TRBV30|-
TGTGCCTGGAGCGCAGGGGTCCAGCCCCAGCATTTT
CAWSAGVQPQHF
>TRBJ1-5|15|-|TRBV7-9|-
TGTGCCAGCAGCTTAGGGGGAGAGGGTTATCAGCCCCAGCATTTT
CASSLGGEGYQPQHF
>TRBJ2-5|16|TRBD2|TRBV5-1|-
TGCGCCAGCAGGCCCTCATATCAGCGGGGCCAAGAGACCCAGTACTTC
CASRPSYQRGQETQYF
>TRBJ1-1|14|TRBD1|TRBV15|-
TGTGCCACCAGCAAAGACAGGGGGAGTACTGAAGCTTTCTTT
CATSKDRGSTEAFF
>TRBJ1-1|14|-|TRBV28|-
TGTGCCAGCAGTTTATTGGGGGCTGGGACTGAAGCTTTCTTT
CASSLLGAGTEAFF
>TRBJ2-1|17|TRBD2|TRBV5-8|-
TGTGCCAGCAGCTCAGAGGCTGGACTAGCGGGAAACAATGAGCAGTTCTTC
CASSSEAGLAGNNEQFF
>TRBJ2-1|13|-|TRBV28|-
TGTGCCAGCAGTTTAACCGTGACAGGTCCGAGGTTCTTC
CASSLTVTGPRFF
>TRBJ2-7|16|-|TRBV28|-
TGTGCCAGCAGTTTTTCTCCGCGACACCAAACCTACGAGCAGTACTTC
CASSFSPRHQTYEQYF
>TRBJ2-1|14|TRBD1|TRBV24-1|-
TGTGCCACCAGTGCGTCGACAGGGTTAGACGAGCAGTTCTTC
CATSASTGLDEQFF
>TRBJ1-3|17|-|TRBV6-6|-
TGTGCCAGCAGTCCCAGCCGCGTTCCGGGGGTTGGAAACACCATATATTTT
CASSPSRVPGVGNTIYF
>TRBJ2-5|14|TRBD2|TRBV5-6|once
TGTGCCAGCAGCAATCCGGGACTACAAGAGACCCAGTACTTC
CASSNPGLQETQYF
>TRBJ2-5|17|TRBD2|TRBV2|-
TGTGCCAGCAGTGAGACTAGCGGGGGATCTTACCAAGAGACCCAGTACTTC
CASSETSGGSYQETQYF
>TRBJ2-2|15|-|TRBV6-4|-
TGTGCCAGCAGTGACGGTGGGGACTCGACCGGGGAGCTGTTTTTT
CASSDGGDSTGELFF
>TRBJ1-2|16|-|TRBV7-9|-
TGTGCCACGATGTACCCCGGAGGGACTCTTAACTATGGCTACACCTTC
CATMYPGGTLNYGYTF
>TRBJ1-4|14|-|TRBV27|-
TGTGCCAGCAGTTTAGCCGGAGACAATGAAAAACTGTTTTTT
CASSLAGDNEKLFF
>TRBJ2-3|15|TRBD2|TRBV11-3|-
TGTGCCAGCAGCGGAGAGAGCGGGAGAAGGGATACGCAGTATTTT
CASSGESGRRDTQYF
>TRBJ1-2|15|TRBD1|TRBV27|-
TGTGCCAGCAGTTTCCAGACAGGGGGAACGGATGGCTACACCTTC
CASSFQTGGTDGYTF
>TRBJ2-1|14|-|TRBV18|-
TGTGCCAGCTCACCCCCGACAGCCTACAATGAGCAGTTCTTC
CASSPPTAYNEQFF
>TRBJ1-6|12|-|TRBV3-1/TRBV3-2|-
TGTGCCAGCAGCCCCGTAGATTCACCCCTCCACTTT
CASSPVDSPLHF